The 18 T cell receptor beta chains given below trace back to one sample, sequenced in a study of blood T cells in healthy people across ages. A sample-barcoded 5' primer and a J-beta primer mix were used in a second PCR of roughly 7 to 12 cycles. Each CDR3 protein is one row after TCRdb ran MiXCR on the 5' RACE reads. The sample has roughly 930,000 distinct CDR3 sequences, around 48% seen once. The sequenced sample consisted of blood. The source of these receptors is a man aged 25 to 45 in good health.

Remarks on this clonotype: The junction departs from the called germline gene at one end, perhaps through a read error. The chain combines TRBV3-1 with TRBJ2-5; D unclear. Near its end, the DNA agrees better with TRBJ2-7, so the J call may be wrong. This CDR3 has 14 amino acids. Germline V CDR1 and CDR2: LGHDT, YNNKEL (reference sequence). In nucleotides, the CDR3 is TGTGCCAGCAGCCAGGGCAGGAGTTCCTGCGAGCAGTACTTC. Amino acid sequence: CASSQGRSSCEQYF.

The chain joins TRBV7-2 to TRBJ2-5, with D uncertain. TRBJ2-7 matches the DNA end more closely, so the J call is doubtful. The CDR3 runs to 13 residues. Germline assignment: CDR1 SGHTA and CDR2 FQGNSA. DNA of the CDR3: TGTGCCAGCAGCTTACAGCTCCTTTACGAGCAGTACTTC. It translates to CASSLQLLYEQYF.

This clonotype was counted a single time. This chain connects TRBV5-1 to TRBJ1-1, with D uncertain. The CDR3 loop spans 12 amino acids. V lost 0 bases, J lost 8 bases, and 8 bases lay in between. The germline gives CDR1 SGHRS, CDR2 YFSETQ. The CDR3 protein is CASSLVGNEAFF. CDR3 DNA sequence: TGCGCCAGCAGCTTGGTAGGTAACGAAGCTTTCTTT. The whole variable domain, remainder taken from reference TRBV5-1 and TRBJ1-1, is KAGVTQTPRYLIKTRGQQVTLSCSPISGHRSVSWYQQTPGQGLQFLFEYFSETQRNKGNFPGRFSGRQFSNSRSEMNVSTLELGDSALYLCASSLVGNEAFFGQGTRLTVV.

This rearrangement joins TRBV9 to TRBJ2-3, with unresolved D. Trimming removed 2 bases at V and 5 bases at J, with 6 bases between. CDR3 length equals 12 residues. Looked up from germline, CDR1 is SGDLS and CDR2 is YYNGEE. In DNA, the CDR3 is TGTGCCAGCAGCGTTCCGGGAGATACGCAGTATTTT. Amino acids: CASSVPGDTQYF. The variable domain in full, with the rest retrieved from reference TRBV9 and TRBJ2-3, is DSGVTQTPKHLITATGQRVTLRCSPRSGDLSVYWYQQSLDQGLQFLIQYYNGEERAKGNILERFSAQQFPDLHSELNLSSLELGDSALYFCASSVPGDTQYFGPGTRLTVL.

The rearrangement uses TRBV5-1 and TRBJ2-7; D possibly corresponds to TRBD1 (6 bases). The CDR3 consists of 15 residues. Germline V CDR1 and CDR2: SGHRS, YFSETQ. V shed 3 bases and J shed 4 bases, with 17 bases lying between them. For the CDR3, the DNA is TGCGCCAGCAGCTCCGGGACAAACCGAGCTTACGAGCAGTACTTC. Translation gives CASSSGTNRAYEQYF. Full variable domain (rest looked up from reference TRBV5-1 and TRBJ2-7): KAGVTQTPRYLIKTRGQQVTLSCSPISGHRSVSWYQQTPGQGLQFLFEYFSETQRNKGNFPGRFSGRQFSNSRSEMNVSTLELGDSALYLCASSSGTNRAYEQYFGPGTRLTVT.

This sequence joins TRBV28 and TRBJ1-2; tentatively, D is TRBD1 (5 bases). V was cut by 7 bases and J by 6 bases, with 15 bases left in between. Germline-derived CDR1 and CDR2 are MDHEN and SYDVKM. This CDR3 contains 13 residues. This CDR3 is CASTPQGFDGYTF. The DNA for the CDR3 is TGTGCCAGCACCCCCCAGGGATTCGATGGCTACACCTTC.

In regard to this clonotype: Given a much more abundant clone one base away, this may be a read error. CDR3 sequence reads: CSARARSGVNVQFF. The DNA of the CDR3 is TGCAGTGCTAGAGCCAGATCCGGGGTCAATGTGCAGTTCTTC. The chain combines TRBV20-1 with TRBJ2-1, with D possibly being TRBD2 (5 bases). Germline CDR1 reads DFQATT; CDR2 reads SNEGSKA (reference sequence). The CDR3 has 14 residues.

This clonotype showed up just a few times. The chain joins TRBV12-3 or TRBV12-4 to TRBJ2-4; 10 bases match TRBD2. The better agreement between TRBJ2-7 and the DNA end casts doubt on the J call. The CDR3 runs to 15 residues. Here the CDR3 reads CASRVAGGASYEQYF. CDR3 bases: TGTGCCAGCAGGGTAGCGGGGGGAGCGTCCTACGAGCAGTACTTC.

The rearrangement uses TRBV5-1 and TRBJ2-3; D may be TRBD1 (6 bases). V gave up 4 bases and J gave up 0 bases, with 12 bases separating them. This CDR3 region has 15 residues. Germline CDR1 reads SGHRS; CDR2 reads YFSETQ. CDR3 loop: CASSAEGVSTDTQYF. The CDR3 bases are TGCGCCAGCAGCGCCGAGGGGGTTAGCACAGATACGCAGTATTTT.

This rearrangement joins TRBV6-1 to TRBJ2-5; D uncertain. Germline V gene sequence: CDR1 MNHNS, CDR2 SASEGT. The CDR3 is made up of 12 amino acids. Trimming left V 6 bases short and J 6 bases short, with 11 bases between. DNA for the CDR3: TGTGCCAGCAGCCTTACGATACAGACCCAGTACTTC. Translated, it gives CASSLTIQTQYF.

A remark on this clonotype: One end of the junction varies from germline; a read error may be responsible. The chain has TRBV30 and TRBJ2-3, with TRBD1 as a possible D gene (5 bases). CDR3 length: 14 residues. From germline, CDR1 is GTSNPN and CDR2 SVGIG (reference sequence). The CDR3 is CAWSDGIGTGTQYF. Written as DNA, the CDR3 is TGTGCCTGGAGTGATGGAATTGGCACAGGTACGCAGTATTTT.

This clonotype was observed once. The junction does not match germline at one end; this may be a read error. The chain combines TRBV7-9 with TRBJ2-5; TRBD2 is a possible D gene (5 bases). The V gene's germline CDR1 is SEHNR and CDR2 FQNEAQ (reference sequence). The CDR3 runs to 14 residues. CDR3 region: CASRLAQDQETQYF. CDR3 in DNA: TGTGCCAGCAGATTAGCGCAGGATCAAGAGACCCAGTACTTC.

V is TRBV27 and J is TRBJ2-7; D possibly corresponds to TRBD2 (5 bases). The end of the DNA is better explained by TRBJ2-5, so the J call may be wrong. There are 15 residues in the CDR3. Germline V gives CDR1 MNHEY, CDR2 SMNVEV (reference sequence). Written as DNA, the CDR3 is TGTGCCAGCAGTCCCTACTTCGGACTGGAAAAGACCCAGTACTTC. As protein: CASSPYFGLEKTQYF.

This clonotype showed up just a few times. V and J are TRBV7-2 and TRBJ1-4, with unresolved D. This CDR3 is built from 15 residues. The ends were cut back, 4 bases at V and 3 bases at J, with 12 bases in the middle. Germline lookup yields CDR1 SGHTA and CDR2 FQGNSA. The CDR3 DNA reads TGTGCCAGCAGCTCAGGAGGGCTATCTAATGAAAAACTGTTTTTT. It is translated as CASSSGGLSNEKLFF.

This sequence joins TRBV6-2 or TRBV6-3 and TRBJ2-7; 12 bases are a match to TRBD2. TRBJ2-5 matches the DNA end more closely, so the J call is doubtful. The CDR3 extends over 14 amino acids. Germline-derived CDR1 and CDR2 are MNHEY and SVGEGT. Here the CDR3 reads CASRRTSGVQTQYF. For the CDR3, the DNA is TGTGCCAGCAGAAGGACTAGCGGGGTGCAGACCCAGTACTTC.

The chain couples TRBV28 to TRBJ2-1; no reliable D call. Germline V lookup: CDR1 MDHEN, CDR2 SYDVKM. The CDR3 runs to 12 residues. Deletions cut 6 bases from V and 8 bases from J, with 11 bases between. The CDR3 here is CASRFRSDEQFF. The CDR3 DNA reads TGTGCCAGCAGGTTTAGGTCTGATGAGCAGTTCTTC.

The chain carries TRBV3-1 and TRBJ2-1; 12 bases are shared with TRBD2. The CDR3 covers 15 residues. V lost 8 bases to trimming and J lost 6 bases; unmatched junction nucleotides: 8. Germline lookup yields CDR1 LGHDT and CDR2 YNNKEL (reference sequence). The CDR3 region is CASGGLAGMINEQFF. The DNA for the CDR3 is TGTGCCAGCGGGGGACTAGCGGGTATGATCAATGAGCAGTTCTTC.

Points on this clonotype: At one boundary the junction diverges from the germline segment, which might be a read error. The chain has TRBV9 and TRBJ1-6; tentatively, D is TRBD1 (5 bases). CDR1 SGDLS and CDR2 YYNGEE come from the germline V gene. The CDR3 length is 16 residues. CDR3 nucleotides: TGTGCCAGCAACGTAGGTCCGGGGCAGTATAATTCACCCCTCCACTTT. The encoded protein is CASNVGPGQYNSPLHF. The variable domain in full, completed from reference TRBV9 and TRBJ1-6, reads DSGVTQTPKHLITATGQRVTLRCSPRSGDLSVYWYQQSLDQGLQFLIQYYNGEERAKGNILERFSAQQFPDLHSELNLSSLELGDSALYFCASNVGPGQYNSPLHFGNGTRLTVT.